This note documents a single TCR beta chain sequence. No cognate antigen has been identified for it. Base qualities are not provided; no much larger clone lies one nucleotide away. The source of the sample is a study of beta chain features in type 1 diabetes (dated by TCRdb to the late 2010s). Describing the broader study: Mean age, gender distribution, total cell number and subset yield were not different between patients and healthy donors. Across all samples, some 100,000,000 sorted cells were examined, and cell number per subset correlated strongly with RNA yield. In the study, TCRB repertoires of sorted circulating CD4+ T cell subsets from recently diagnosed type 1 diabetes patients were compared with those of matched healthy donors. Naive and central memory subsets were obtained from all 28 donors, but regulatory and stem cell-like memory subsets were isolated from only 8 patients and roughly eight healthy donors.

A single peripheral blood draw of about 116 mL on average was collected from each donor into heparinised tubes. Naive, central memory, regulatory and stem cell-like memory CD4+ T cells were sorted on a BD FACSAria II using a panel including CD45RO, CCR7, CD25, CD127, CD95 and CD27. A purity above 98% was achieved for all sorted populations. PBMCs were isolated immediately by Lymphoprep density gradient centrifugation and stained directly without culture. Samples were stained and sorted in pairs, with one healthy donor and one patient per experiment, so that batch effects were minimized. The entire isolated RNA was reverse transcribed using the High Capacity cDNA Reverse Transcription Kit, and thus expressed TCRB transcripts were sequenced. Deep immunoSEQ sequencing was applied to naive, central memory and regulatory T cell samples, giving an average of roughly 3.3 million total reads per sample. After sorted cells were lysed in RLT buffer, RNA was extracted with DNase-treated RNeasy Micro or Mini kits, with the choice depending on cell number. Each cell subset was processed separately to prevent cross-contamination, with patient and healthy donor samples processed together. Using the immunoSEQ multiplex PCR, TCRB sequences were amplified from cDNA into 87-bp fragments spanning the CDR3 region. Sequencing of the amplicons was performed on the Illumina HiSeq platform. In the authors' own workflow: Synthetic template baselines were used to correct PCR bias computationally, reads within Hamming distance 2 were collapsed, and singletons that could not be merged were discarded. By aligning reads against IMGT, V, D and J genes, CDR3 length, and insertions or deletions at six rearrangement sites were assigned. Within each subset, clonotype counts were normalized to sorted cell number, after which true diversity and Gini coefficients were computed with the tcR R package. The overlap coefficient, calculated on TCRB nucleotide sequences, was used to quantify repertoire sharing. Out-of-frame TCRB sequences from naive cells were analyzed to stand in for the pre-selection repertoire. TCRdb carries this immuneACCESS record with in-frame sequences only. Its versions omit some clonotypes, under half of them owing to an unresolved V gene in the studies checked, with the rest unexplained. V and J calls and clone size are copied from that table; D and trimming were computed from the DNA. A total of around 240,000 clones appear in this sample, 16% of them only once. Jointly, the top ten make up approximately 0.087% of the sample.

On the study overall, not on this receptor specifically: At VDJ recombination sites, patients with type 1 diabetes made fewer insertions and deleted more nucleotides, a pattern implying thymic rearrangement abnormalities. Only small numbers of individuals were included in the HLA sub-analyses, which left unresolved whether HLA type had any influence on TCRB rearrangement. PCR might favor shorter templates, but patient and control samples were amplified and corrected together, so any skew would affect both groups equally. Naive, central memory and regulatory TCRB repertoires appeared to be more similar among patients than among healthy donors. Sequencing cDNA rather than genomic DNA could over-represent highly expressing activated cells, although activation and CD3 levels did not differ between groups. A moderate but significant shortening of TCRB CDR3 length was observed in type 1 diabetes patients in all four CD4+ subsets.

The sequence came from a man aged 25 to 40 with type 1 diabetes. Sequenced material: naive CD4+ T cells from blood. In light of the paper, this sample's cell subset or site label describes: true naive CD4+ T cells.

For the CDR3, the sequence is CSDTGQGGDTQYF. Read as DNA, the sequence is TGCAGCGACACGGGACAGGGGGGAGATACGCAGTATTTT. The V and J genes are TRBV29-1 and TRBJ2-3, with 11 bases aligning to TRBD1. Germline trimming: 7 bases from V, 5 bases from J; junction bases outside gene matches: 5. Based on the germline V gene, the CDR1 and CDR2 sequences are SQVTM and ANQGSEA. Its CDR3 holds 13 amino acids, cysteine through phenylalanine. Solely the CDR3 DNA is kept, with 39 bases framed from the first base.